Listed below are T cell receptor beta chains from one sample, sequenced in a study of cytomegalovirus exposure and HLA in healthy donors. Profiling relied on immunoSEQ multiplex PCR, and the TCRdb table lists in-frame clones only, not all of them. The data show approximately 92,000 clones, roughly 80% seen once. Input material: PBMCs. The receptors shown here come from a girl aged 2-10 years in good health and CMV-seropositive. Both conserved end residues are part of each CDR3. The D gene is left open where the match is weak. Clone size, where shown, is once, few, many, or a class for clones that have expanded.

abundance	v_gene	j_gene	d_gene	CDR3aa	CDR3nt
few	TRBV4-3	TRBJ1-1	NA	CASSQDYSSGVNTEAFF	TGCGCCAGCAGCCAAGATTATAGTTCGGGAGTGAACACTGAAGCTTTCTTT
once	TRBV28	TRBJ2-7	NA	CASSITSAEQYF	TGTGCCAGCAGTATAACTAGTGCCGAGCAGTACTTC
NA	TRBV7-2	TRBJ2-5	TRBD1	CASSQWFTGGQTQYF	TGTGCCAGCAGCCAGTGGTTTACAGGGGGACAGACCCAGTACTTC
NA	TRBV5-6	TRBJ2-7	NA	CASSWWGSATYEQYF	TGTGCCAGCAGCTGGTGGGGCAGCGCCACGTACGAGCAGTACTTC
NA	TRBV6-4	TRBJ1-2	NA	CASSANTERVSGYTF	TGTGCCAGCAGTGCAAATACCGAGAGAGTATCTGGCTACACCTTC
NA	TRBV5-6	TRBJ2-7	TRBD2	CASSSHTTSGSNEQYF	TGTGCCAGCAGCTCGCATACTACTAGCGGGAGCAACGAGCAGTACTTC
few	TRBV6-5	TRBJ2-1	NA	CASSFGTQPYNEQFF	TGTGCCAGCAGTTTCGGGACTCAACCCTACAATGAGCAGTTCTTC
NA	TRBV5-1	TRBJ2-3	NA	CASSPNGAGSPDTQYF	TGCGCCAGCAGCCCGAATGGGGCAGGGTCACCAGATACGCAGTATTTT
NA	TRBV28	TRBJ2-7	TRBD2	CASRTAGRAYEQYF	TGTGCCAGCAGGACAGCGGGGAGGGCCTACGAGCAGTACTTC
NA	TRBV7-3	TRBJ1-1	NA	CASSLRGNTEAFF	TGTGCCAGCAGCTTAAGAGGAAACACTGAAGCTTTCTTT
NA	TRBV6-5	TRBJ1-1	NA	CASSYSGGTEAFF	TGTGCCAGCAGTTACTCAGGGGGAACTGAAGCTTTCTTT
few	TRBV18	TRBJ1-1	NA	CASSLRSELNTEAFF	TGTGCCAGCTCACTCAGAAGCGAGCTGAACACTGAAGCTTTCTTT
once	TRBV28	TRBJ1-5	NA	CASSFQSQPQHF	TGTGCCAGCAGTTTTCAGTCTCAGCCCCAGCATTTT